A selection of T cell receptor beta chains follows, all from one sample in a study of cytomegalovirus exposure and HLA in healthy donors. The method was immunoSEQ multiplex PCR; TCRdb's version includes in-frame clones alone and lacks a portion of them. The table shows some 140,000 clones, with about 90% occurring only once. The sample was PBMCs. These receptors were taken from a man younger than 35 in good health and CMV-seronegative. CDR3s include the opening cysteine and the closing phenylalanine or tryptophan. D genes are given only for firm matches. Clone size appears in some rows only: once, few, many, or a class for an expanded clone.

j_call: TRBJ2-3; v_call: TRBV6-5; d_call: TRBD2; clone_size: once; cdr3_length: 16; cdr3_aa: CASSYAGLAGTDTQYF; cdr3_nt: TGTGCCAGCAGTTACGCGGGACTAGCGGGAACAGATACGCAGTATTTT
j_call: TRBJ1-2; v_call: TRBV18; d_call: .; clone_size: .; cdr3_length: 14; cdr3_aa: CASSSTGIDYGYTF; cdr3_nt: TGTGCCAGCTCATCAACAGGGATAGACTATGGCTACACCTTC
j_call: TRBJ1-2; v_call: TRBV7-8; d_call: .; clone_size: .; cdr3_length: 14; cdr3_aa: CASSLNAGNYGYTF; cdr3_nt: TGTGCCAGCAGCTTAAACGCGGGCAACTATGGCTACACCTTC
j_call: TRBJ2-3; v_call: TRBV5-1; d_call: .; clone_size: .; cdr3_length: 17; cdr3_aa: CASSLALPRGGQDTQYF; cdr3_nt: TGCGCCAGCAGCTTGGCCCTACCGAGGGGGGGCCAAGATACGCAGTATTTT
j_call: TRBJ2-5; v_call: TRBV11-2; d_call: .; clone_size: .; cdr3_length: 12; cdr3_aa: CASNGLTETQYF; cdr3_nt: TGTGCCAGCAACGGGTTAACAGAGACCCAGTACTTC
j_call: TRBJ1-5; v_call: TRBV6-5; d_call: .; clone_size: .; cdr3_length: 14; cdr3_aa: CASSYSSGYQPQHF; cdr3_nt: TGTGCCAGCAGTTACTCGAGCGGTTATCAGCCCCAGCATTTT
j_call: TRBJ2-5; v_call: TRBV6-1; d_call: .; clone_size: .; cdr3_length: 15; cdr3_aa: CASSWWGVGGETQYF; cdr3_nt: TGTGCCAGCAGTTGGTGGGGGGTAGGAGGGGAGACCCAGTACTTC
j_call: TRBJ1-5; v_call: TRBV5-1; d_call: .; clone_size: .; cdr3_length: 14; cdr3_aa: CASSLAGGNQPQHF; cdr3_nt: TGCGCCAGCAGCTTGGCCGGAGGGAATCAGCCCCAGCATTTT
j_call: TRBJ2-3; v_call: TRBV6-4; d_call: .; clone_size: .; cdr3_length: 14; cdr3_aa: CASSDSKGGDTQYF; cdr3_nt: TGTGCCAGCAGTGACTCTAAAGGGGGAGATACGCAGTATTTT
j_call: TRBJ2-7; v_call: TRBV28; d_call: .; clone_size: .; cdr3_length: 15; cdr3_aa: CASREDGHVSYEQYF; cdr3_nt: TGTGCCAGCAGGGAGGACGGCCATGTATCCTACGAGCAGTACTTC
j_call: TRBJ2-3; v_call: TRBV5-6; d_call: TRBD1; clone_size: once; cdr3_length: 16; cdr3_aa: CASSLAGTGLADTQYF; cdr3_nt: TGTGCCAGCAGCCTAGCCGGGACAGGGTTGGCAGATACGCAGTATTTT